These 14 T cell receptor beta chains were all obtained from the same sample, sequenced in a study of OX40 agonist ivuxolimab in advanced cancers. The repertoire was sequenced with immunoSEQ multiplex PCR; TCRdb's copy has only in-frame clones and lacks some. The table lists about 77,000 clones, over 85% of them singletons. Sample: CD4+ or CD8+ T cells sorted from blood, taken in a trial of the OX40 agonist ivuxolimab. The receptor source for this set is an adult with an advanced solid tumor such as melanoma, head and neck, liver or kidney cancer.

The chain joins TRBV25-1 to TRBJ1-2; TRBD1 might be the D (6 bases). This CDR3 spans 14 amino acids. Germline V gives CDR1 MGHDK, CDR2 SYGVNS. Between the trimmed V and J ends, which lost 4 bases and 4 bases, there was a span of 13 bases. DNA for the CDR3: TGTGCCAGCAGTGGATCGGGGGGCATCTATGGCTACACCTTC. Protein: CASSGSGGIYGYTF.

This clone was observed a single time. The chain carries TRBV9 and TRBJ2-3; 13 nucleotides agree with TRBD2. The junction had 17 bases not matched to a gene; V was cut back by 3 bases and J by 4 bases. Germline loops: CDR1 SGDLS, CDR2 YYNGEE. The CDR3 sequence is 20 residues long. The CDR3 region is CASSAGTSGAHPYIPDTQYF. CDR3 sequence (DNA): TGTGCCAGCAGCGCCGGGACTAGCGGGGCCCACCCTTATATTCCAGATACGCAGTATTTT.

V is TRBV19 and J is TRBJ2-7; TRBD2 matches at 16 bases. CDR1 is LNHDA, CDR2 SQIVND, per germline (reference sequence). The junction had 4 bases not matched to a gene; V was cut back by 6 bases and J by 2 bases. The CDR3 covers 16 residues. The CDR3 nucleotides read TGTGCCAGTAGCTTGGGACTAGCGGGAGGGACCTACGAGCAGTACTTC. Translating it yields CASSLGLAGGTYEQYF.

The rearrangement uses TRBV28 and TRBJ2-7; D call uncertain. Trimming cost V 1 base and J 0 bases, with 7 bases left between them. Germline V CDR1 and CDR2: MDHEN, SYDVKM. This CDR3 contains 14 residues. The CDR3 DNA is TGTGCCAGCAGTTTATCGTCGGGCTCCTACGAGCAGTACTTC. Residues: CASSLSSGSYEQYF.

The chain combines TRBV5-4 with TRBJ1-2; D remains unclear. The CDR3 spans 13 residues. The ends were cut back, 4 bases at V and 5 bases at J, with 12 bases in the middle. Germline V gene data show CDR1 as SGHNT and CDR2 as YYREEE (reference sequence). The CDR3: CASSAGLVYGYTF. The CDR3 DNA reads as TGTGCCAGCAGCGCGGGTCTCGTGTATGGCTACACCTTC. The complete variable domain, with remaining parts taken from reference TRBV5-4 and TRBJ1-2, reads ETGVTQSPTHLIKTRGQQVTLRCSSQSGHNTVSWYQQALGQGPQFIFQYYREEENGRGNFPPRFSGLQFPNYSSELNVNALELDDSALYLCASSAGLVYGYTFGSGTRLTVV.

The chain has TRBV27 and TRBJ1-2; TRBD1 might be the D (6 bases). CDR3 length: 16 residues. Germline lookup yields CDR1 MNHEY and CDR2 SMNVEV (reference sequence). V was cut by 10 bases and J by 4 bases, with 25 bases left in between. The CDR3 DNA sequence: TGTGCCACCGCTCCCGGGACACAGAATTACCGCTATGGCTACACCTTC. The encoded protein is CATAPGTQNYRYGYTF.

The chain is built from TRBV5-1 and TRBJ2-5; maybe TRBD1 (5 bases). Trimming cost V 3 bases and J 1 base, with 10 bases left between them. CDR3 size: 14 residues. The germline gives CDR1 SGHRS, CDR2 YFSETQ. The CDR3: CASSSGPLQETQYF. As DNA, the CDR3 is TGCGCCAGCAGCTCAGGGCCCCTCCAAGAGACCCAGTACTTC.

The rearrangement uses TRBV30 and TRBJ1-2; unclear D gene. The length of the CDR3 is 14 residues. V was clipped by 2 bases and J by 1 base, with 11 bases between them. Germline lookup yields CDR1 GTSNPN and CDR2 SVGIG (reference sequence). The CDR3 nucleotides are TGTGCCTGGAGTATAGGGAGCTTTAACTATGGCTACACCTTC. Encoded protein: CAWSIGSFNYGYTF.

The chain couples TRBV29-1 to TRBJ1-1; no firm D call. CDR3 size: 9 residues. V was clipped by 4 bases and J by 13 bases, with 10 bases between them. The V gene's germline CDR1 is SQVTM and CDR2 ANQGSEA. The CDR3 is CSVGPLRFF. The CDR3, as DNA: TGCAGCGTTGGACCATTACGTTTCTTT.

The CDR3 DNA reads as TGTGCCAGCAGGCCCCCGACAGGCTCCTCTGGGGCCAACGTCCTGACTTTC. This gives the protein CASRPPTGSSGANVLTF. V and J are TRBV28 and TRBJ2-6; D possibly corresponds to TRBD1 (6 bases). Germline V gene sequence: CDR1 MDHEN, CDR2 SYDVKM. The ends were cut back, 6 bases at V and 0 bases at J, with 15 bases in the middle. The CDR3 contains 17 residues.

The chain recombines TRBV14 with TRBJ1-1, with D unresolved. CDR3 length: 13 residues. V was clipped by 2 bases and J by 5 bases, with 9 bases between them. The germline gives CDR1 SGHDN, CDR2 FVKESK. The CDR3 nucleotides read TGTGCCAGCAGCCAATCAGATGGGACTGAAGCTTTCTTT. Translation gives CASSQSDGTEAFF.

The DNA for the CDR3 is TGTGCCAGCAGCCAAGAGGCCAGCAACTATGGCTACACCTTC. Translating gives CASSQEASNYGYTF. The chain recombines TRBV4-2 with TRBJ1-2; unclear D gene. This CDR3 is built from 14 residues. CDR1 LGHNA and CDR2 YNFKEQ come from the germline V gene. Trimming cost V 0 bases and J 2 bases, with 7 bases left between them.

The gene calls are TRBV11-2 and TRBJ1-2; D gene uncertain. V gave up 5 bases and J gave up 13 bases, with 17 bases separating them. This CDR3 comprises 12 residues. Germline V gives CDR1 SGHAT, CDR2 FQNNGV. The CDR3, as DNA: TGTGCCAGCAGCGCTGAAGGGTTAAGATGCACCTTC. This codes for CASSAEGLRCTF.

The chain is built from TRBV11-2 and TRBJ2-7; D ambiguous. CDR1 and CDR2 (germline): SGHAT, FQNNGV. V lost 6 bases to trimming and J lost 4 bases, with 22 bases between them. The CDR3 is made up of 16 amino acids. As DNA, the CDR3 is TGTGCCAGCAGTGAGTCCCGGCACGCGAGCCTTTACGAGCAGTACTTC. Its protein is CASSESRHASLYEQYF.